This passage covers 7 T cell receptor gamma chains from one sample sequenced in a study of gamma delta lymphoproliferative disorders and STAT genes. TCRdb reanalysed the multiplex PCR reads with CATT. Among some 2,100 gamma-chain clones, roughly 10% were seen once, and the ten largest hold about 55%. The receptor sequences were amplified from genomic DNA of peripheral blood mononuclear cells. Sequencing used blood. All receptors come from a human donor with gamma-delta T-cell large granular lymphocyte leukemia.

This chain links TRGV11 with TRGJ1 or TRGJ2. TCRdb carries no J gene annotation; the J gene was assigned here by matching the DNA with germline. TRGV11 qualifies as an ORF whose function is uncertain. V was clipped by 0 bases and J by 0 bases; unmatched bases: 2. CDR3 length: 15 amino acids. The CDR3 bases are TGTGCCTGCTGGATTAGGCACTTGAATTATTATAAGAAACTCTTT. It yields the protein CACWIRHLNYYKKLF.

This clone is judged medium-sized (0.01 to 0.1%). The rearrangement joins TRGV10 to TRGJ1 or TRGJ2. Since TCRdb gives no J gene, matching the DNA to germline was used here to assign it. TRGV10 is identified as an open reading frame with a role that is uncertain. V trimming: 8 bases; J trimming: 0 bases; junction bases outside the gene matches: 2. The CDR3 length is 12 residues. The CDR3: CAAWGNYYKKLF. DNA for the CDR3: TGTGCTGCGTGGGGGAATTATTATAAGAAACTCTTT.

The V and J genes are TRGV3 and TRGJ1 or TRGJ2. In the absence of a J gene in TCRdb, the DNA was matched to germline to assign it here. Per the germline V gene, CDR1 is VTNTFY and CDR2 is YDVSTARD (reference sequence). After removal of 0 bases from V and 8 bases from J, the junction contained 4 bases not matched to a gene. CDR3 size: 12 residues. CDR3 nucleotides: TGTGCCACCTGGGACAGGCAAAATAAGAAACTCTTT. Encoded protein: CATWDRQNKKLF.

The chain couples TRGV8 to TRGJ1 or TRGJ2. The J gene, missing from TCRdb, was assigned here through DNA to germline matching. CDR3 length equals 14 residues. V lost 0 bases to trimming and J lost 3 bases; unmatched junction nucleotides: 5. Germline-derived CDR1 and CDR2 are VENAVY and YDSYNSRV. The CDR3 nucleotides are TGTGCCACCTGGGATAGGGCTTTTTATTATAAGAAACTCTTT. Translating it yields CATWDRAFYYKKLF.

The chain has TRGV2 and TRGJ1 or TRGJ2. The J gene comes from matching the DNA to germline here; TCRdb lacks it. The length of the CDR3 is 15 residues. V trimming: 0 bases; J trimming: 3 bases; junction bases outside the gene matches: 8. The germline V gene encodes CDR1 EGSNGY and CDR2 YDSYNSKV. The chain's CDR3 is CATWDGPIFYYKKLF. Here the CDR3 DNA reads TGTGCCACCTGGGACGGGCCAATATTTTATTATAAGAAACTCTTT.

This clone rates as large (0.1 to 1%). This chain uses TRGV9 with TRGJP. No J segment appears in TCRdb, so it was assigned here by matching the sequence to germline. This CDR3 comprises 16 residues. Germline V gives CDR1 GITISATS, CDR2 ISYDGTV (reference sequence). V gave up 3 bases and J gave up 7 bases; unmatched junction bases: 6. The CDR3 DNA reads TGTGCCTTGTGGGAGCCGGGGGAGTTGGGCAAAAAAATCAAGGTATTT. Protein sequence: CALWEPGELGKKIKVF.

The chain joins TRGV10 to TRGJ1 or TRGJ2. The J gene comes from matching the DNA to germline here; TCRdb lacks it. TRGV10 is flagged as an ORF with uncertain function. The V gene end was trimmed by 8 bases and the J gene end by 3 bases; junction bases not matched to a gene: 11. There are 14 residues in the CDR3. CDR3 DNA: TGTGCTGCGTGGGATGACTACCTTTATTATAAGAAACTCTTT. Translating gives CAAWDDYLYYKKLF.